Below, one T cell receptor beta chain is given with its context. Its specificity is not known. Clones were sequenced by immunoSEQ multiplex PCR, and TCRdb holds only the in-frame ones, with some missing. The sample holds 150,000 to 250,000 clones, 75% to 85% seen once. Germline lookup yields CDR1 SEHNR and CDR2 FQNEAQ (reference sequence). V shed 5 bases, J shed 8 bases, and the junction held 7 bases outside the gene matches. The CDR3 has 13 amino acids. This sample was included in a study of cytomegalovirus exposure and HLA in healthy donors. Findings and caveats of the study: The investigators catalogued 150 to 200 TCR beta chains as cytomegalovirus-associated. A subsequent analysis found that TCR clusters from the first cohort also tended to co-occur in the approximately 130 validation repertoires, with around 94% of cluster scores above 0.

The receptor's source is a woman under 40 in good health and CMV-seropositive. This chain connects TRBV7-9 to TRBJ1-2, with TRBD1 matching 8 bases. Sequenced material: PBMCs. The CDR3 DNA reads as TGTGCCAGCAGCACACTGGACAGGGAAGGCTACACCTTC. Protein: CASSTLDREGYTF.